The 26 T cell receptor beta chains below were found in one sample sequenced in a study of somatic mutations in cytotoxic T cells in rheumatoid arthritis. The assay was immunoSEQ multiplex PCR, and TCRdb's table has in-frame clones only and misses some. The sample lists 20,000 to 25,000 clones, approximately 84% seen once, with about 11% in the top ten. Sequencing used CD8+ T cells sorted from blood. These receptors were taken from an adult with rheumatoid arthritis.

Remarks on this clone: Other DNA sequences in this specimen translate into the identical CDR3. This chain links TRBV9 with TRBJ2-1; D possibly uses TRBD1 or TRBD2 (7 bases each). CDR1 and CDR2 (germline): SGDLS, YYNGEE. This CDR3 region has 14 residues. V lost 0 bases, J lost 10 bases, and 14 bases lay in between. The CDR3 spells CASSVAYRGGEQFF. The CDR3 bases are TGTGCCAGCAGCGTAGCTTACAGGGGAGGGGAGCAGTTCTTC.

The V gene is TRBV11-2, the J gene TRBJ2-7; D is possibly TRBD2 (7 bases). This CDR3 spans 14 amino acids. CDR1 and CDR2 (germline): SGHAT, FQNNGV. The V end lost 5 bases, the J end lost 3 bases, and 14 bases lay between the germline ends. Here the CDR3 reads CASSPWGGHYEQYF. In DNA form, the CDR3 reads TGTGCCAGCAGCCCCTGGGGGGGACACTACGAGCAGTACTTC.

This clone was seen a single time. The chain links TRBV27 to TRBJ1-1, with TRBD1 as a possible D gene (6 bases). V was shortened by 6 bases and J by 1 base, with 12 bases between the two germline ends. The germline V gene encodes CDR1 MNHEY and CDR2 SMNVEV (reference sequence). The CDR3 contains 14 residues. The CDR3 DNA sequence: TGTGCCAGCAGCCTGACAGGAGGGAACACTGAAGCTTTCTTT. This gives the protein CASSLTGGNTEAFF.

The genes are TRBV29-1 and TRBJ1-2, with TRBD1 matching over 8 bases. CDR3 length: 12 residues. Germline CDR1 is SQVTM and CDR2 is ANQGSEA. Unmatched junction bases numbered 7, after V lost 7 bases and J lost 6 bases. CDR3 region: CSDSGGEDGYTF. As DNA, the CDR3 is TGCAGCGACTCAGGGGGCGAGGATGGCTACACCTTC.

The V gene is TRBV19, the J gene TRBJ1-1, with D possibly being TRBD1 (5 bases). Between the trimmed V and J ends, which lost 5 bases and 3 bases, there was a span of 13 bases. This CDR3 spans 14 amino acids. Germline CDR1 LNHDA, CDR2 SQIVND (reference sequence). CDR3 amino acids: CASSFRTGDTEAFF. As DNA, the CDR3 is TGTGCCAGTAGTTTCCGGACGGGGGACACTGAAGCTTTCTTT.

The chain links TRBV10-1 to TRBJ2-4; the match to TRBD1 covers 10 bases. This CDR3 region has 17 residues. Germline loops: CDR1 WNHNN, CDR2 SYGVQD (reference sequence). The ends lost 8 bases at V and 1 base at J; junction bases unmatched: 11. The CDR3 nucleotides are TGCGCCAGCTGCGGGACAGGGGTCCCCTTGGCCAAAAACATTCAGTACTTC. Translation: CASCGTGVPLAKNIQYF.

CDR3 DNA: TGTGCCAGCAGTTACTCTCTTGGGGGGCAGCCCCAGCATTTT. Its protein product is CASSYSLGGQPQHF. The rearrangement joins TRBV6-5 to TRBJ1-5, with a tentative D call TRBD1 (5 bases). The germline V gene encodes CDR1 MNHEY and CDR2 SVGAGI. The germline V and J ends were trimmed by 0 bases and 7 bases, with 10 bases remaining between them. This CDR3 spans 14 amino acids.

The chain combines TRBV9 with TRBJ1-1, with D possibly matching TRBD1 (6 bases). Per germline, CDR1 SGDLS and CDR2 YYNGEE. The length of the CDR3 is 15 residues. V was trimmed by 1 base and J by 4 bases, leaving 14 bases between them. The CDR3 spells CASSVSGGPGTEAFF. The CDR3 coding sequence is TGTGCCAGCAGCGTATCCGGGGGGCCTGGCACTGAAGCTTTCTTT.

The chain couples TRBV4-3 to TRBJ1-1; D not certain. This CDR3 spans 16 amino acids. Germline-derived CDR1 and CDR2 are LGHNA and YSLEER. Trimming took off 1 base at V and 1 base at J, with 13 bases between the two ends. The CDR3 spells CASSQGVVFPNTEAFF. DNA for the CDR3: TGCGCCAGCAGCCAAGGGGTAGTATTCCCGAACACTGAAGCTTTCTTT.

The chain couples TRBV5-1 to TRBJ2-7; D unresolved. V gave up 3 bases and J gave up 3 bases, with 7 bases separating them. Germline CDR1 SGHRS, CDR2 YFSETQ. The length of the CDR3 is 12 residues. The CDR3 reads CASSYDGYEQYF. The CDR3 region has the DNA TGCGCCAGCAGCTACGACGGCTACGAGCAGTACTTC.

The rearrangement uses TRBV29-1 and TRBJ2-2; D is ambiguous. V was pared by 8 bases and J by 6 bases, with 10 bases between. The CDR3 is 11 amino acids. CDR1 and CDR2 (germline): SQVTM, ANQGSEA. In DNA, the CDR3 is TGCAGCCACATGAGCGCCGGGGAGCTGTTTTTT. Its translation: CSHMSAGELFF.

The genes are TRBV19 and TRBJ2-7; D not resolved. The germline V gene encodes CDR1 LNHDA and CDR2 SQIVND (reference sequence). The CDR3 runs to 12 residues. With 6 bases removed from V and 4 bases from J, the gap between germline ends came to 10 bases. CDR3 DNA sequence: TGTGCCAGTAGCCCCTCCCTATACGAGCAGTACTTC. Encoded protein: CASSPSLYEQYF.

The CDR3 here is CASSPTQLLETQYF. The CDR3 bases are TGCGCCAGCAGCCCGACCCAGCTTTTGGAGACCCAGTACTTC. V and J are TRBV4-1 and TRBJ2-5, with unresolved D. V dropped 4 bases and J dropped 5 bases, with 14 bases sitting between them. Germline lookup yields CDR1 MGHRA and CDR2 YSYEKL. The CDR3 contains 14 residues.

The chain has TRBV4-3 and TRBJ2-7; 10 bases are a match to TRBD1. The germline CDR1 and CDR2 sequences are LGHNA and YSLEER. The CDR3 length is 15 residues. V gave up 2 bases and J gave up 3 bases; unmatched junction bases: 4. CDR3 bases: TGCGCCAGCAGCCAAACCGGGACAGGGGACTACGAGCAGTACTTC. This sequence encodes CASSQTGTGDYEQYF.

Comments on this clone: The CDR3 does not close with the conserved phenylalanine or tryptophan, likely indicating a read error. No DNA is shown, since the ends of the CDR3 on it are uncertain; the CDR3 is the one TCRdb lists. The CDR3 loop is CASSSRQGGQVL. V gene TRBV7-2 combines with J gene TRBJ2-7. The CDR3 region is 12 residues in length, termini included. Looked up from germline, CDR1 is SGHTA and CDR2 is FQGNSA.

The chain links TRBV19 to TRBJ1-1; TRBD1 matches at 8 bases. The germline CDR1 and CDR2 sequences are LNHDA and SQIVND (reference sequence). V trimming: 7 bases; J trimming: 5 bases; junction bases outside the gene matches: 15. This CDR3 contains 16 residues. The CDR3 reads CASTKFSQGGRTEAFF. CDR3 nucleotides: TGTGCCAGTACCAAATTCTCACAGGGGGGGAGAACTGAAGCTTTCTTT.

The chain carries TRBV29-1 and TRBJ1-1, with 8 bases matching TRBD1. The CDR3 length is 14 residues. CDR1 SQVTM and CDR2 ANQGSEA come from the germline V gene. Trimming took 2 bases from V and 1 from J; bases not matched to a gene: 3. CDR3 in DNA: TGCAGCGTTGAACAGGGGGCAGAGAACACTGAAGCTTTCTTT. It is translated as CSVEQGAENTEAFF.

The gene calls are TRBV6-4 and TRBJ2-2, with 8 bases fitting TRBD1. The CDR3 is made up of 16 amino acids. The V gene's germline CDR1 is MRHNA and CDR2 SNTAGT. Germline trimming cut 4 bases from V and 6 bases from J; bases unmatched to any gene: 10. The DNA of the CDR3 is TGTGCCAGCAGTGCTACAGGGGGTGGTACGTCCGGGGAGCTGTTTTTT. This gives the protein CASSATGGGTSGELFF.

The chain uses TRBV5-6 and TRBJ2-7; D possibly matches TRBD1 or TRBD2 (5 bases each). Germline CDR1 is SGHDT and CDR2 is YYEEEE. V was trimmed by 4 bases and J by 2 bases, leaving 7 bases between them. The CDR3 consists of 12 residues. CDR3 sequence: CASSMGAYEQYF. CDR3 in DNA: TGTGCCAGCAGCATGGGGGCCTACGAGCAGTACTTC.

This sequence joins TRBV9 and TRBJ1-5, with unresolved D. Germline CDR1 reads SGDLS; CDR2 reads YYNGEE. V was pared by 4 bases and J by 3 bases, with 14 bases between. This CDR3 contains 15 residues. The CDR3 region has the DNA TGTGCCAGCAGCAAAGACGGAGGGATCAATCAGCCCCAGCATTTT. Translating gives CASSKDGGINQPQHF.

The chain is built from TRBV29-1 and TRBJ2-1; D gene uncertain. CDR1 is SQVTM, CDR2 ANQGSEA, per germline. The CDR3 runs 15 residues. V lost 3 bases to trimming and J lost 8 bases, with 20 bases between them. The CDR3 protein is CSVDGVREDLDEQFF. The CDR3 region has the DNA TGCAGCGTTGATGGGGTGAGAGAGGATTTGGATGAGCAGTTCTTC.

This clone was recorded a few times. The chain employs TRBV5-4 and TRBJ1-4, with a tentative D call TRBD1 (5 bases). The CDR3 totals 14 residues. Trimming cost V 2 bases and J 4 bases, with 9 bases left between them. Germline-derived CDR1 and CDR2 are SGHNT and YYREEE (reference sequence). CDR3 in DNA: TGTGCCAGCAGCTTAGACAGCCTTAATGAAAAACTGTTTTTT. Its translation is CASSLDSLNEKLFF.

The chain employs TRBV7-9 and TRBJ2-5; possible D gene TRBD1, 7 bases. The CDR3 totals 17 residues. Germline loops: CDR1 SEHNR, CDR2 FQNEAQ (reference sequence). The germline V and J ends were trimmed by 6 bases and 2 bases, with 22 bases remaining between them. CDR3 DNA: TGTGCCAGCAGAGGGGGCGCCTGGGCGGGGAGGCAAGAGACCCAGTACTTC. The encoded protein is CASRGGAWAGRQETQYF. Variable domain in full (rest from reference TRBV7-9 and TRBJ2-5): DTGVSQNPRHKITKRGQNVTFRCDPISEHNRLYWYRQTLGQGPEFLTYFQNEAQLEKSRLLSDRFSAERPKGSFSTLEIQRTEQGDSAMYLCASRGGAWAGRQETQYFGPGTRLLVL.

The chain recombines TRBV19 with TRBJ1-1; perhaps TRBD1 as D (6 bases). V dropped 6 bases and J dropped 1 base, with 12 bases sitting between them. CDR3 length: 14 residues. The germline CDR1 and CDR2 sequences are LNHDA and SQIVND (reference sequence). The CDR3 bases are TGTGCCAGTAGGATGATGACAGGGAACACTGAAGCTTTCTTT. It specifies CASRMMTGNTEAFF.

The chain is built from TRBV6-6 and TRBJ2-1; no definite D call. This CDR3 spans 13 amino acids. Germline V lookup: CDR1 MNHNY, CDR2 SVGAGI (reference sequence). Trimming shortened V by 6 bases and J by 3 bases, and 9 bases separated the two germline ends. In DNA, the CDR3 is TGTGCCAGCAGCCACGGCCACTACAATGAGCAGTTCTTC. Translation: CASSHGHYNEQFF.

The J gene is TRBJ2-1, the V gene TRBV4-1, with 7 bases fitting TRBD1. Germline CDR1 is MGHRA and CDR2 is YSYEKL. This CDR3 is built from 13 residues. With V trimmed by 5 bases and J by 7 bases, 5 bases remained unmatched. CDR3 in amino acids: CASSDYRGNEQFF. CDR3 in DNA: TGCGCCAGCAGCGACTACAGGGGAAATGAGCAGTTCTTC.